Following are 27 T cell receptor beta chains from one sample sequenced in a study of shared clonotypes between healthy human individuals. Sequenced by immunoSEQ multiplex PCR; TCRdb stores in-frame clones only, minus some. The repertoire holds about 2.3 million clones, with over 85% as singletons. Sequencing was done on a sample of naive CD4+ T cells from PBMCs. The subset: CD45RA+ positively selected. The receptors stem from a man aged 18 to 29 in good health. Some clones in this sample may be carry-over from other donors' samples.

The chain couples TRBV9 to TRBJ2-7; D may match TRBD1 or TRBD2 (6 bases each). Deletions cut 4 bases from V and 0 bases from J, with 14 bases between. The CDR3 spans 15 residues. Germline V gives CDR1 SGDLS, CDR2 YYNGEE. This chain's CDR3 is CASSKRGTISYEQYF. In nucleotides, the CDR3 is TGTGCCAGCAGCAAACGGGGGACAATCTCCTACGAGCAGTACTTC.

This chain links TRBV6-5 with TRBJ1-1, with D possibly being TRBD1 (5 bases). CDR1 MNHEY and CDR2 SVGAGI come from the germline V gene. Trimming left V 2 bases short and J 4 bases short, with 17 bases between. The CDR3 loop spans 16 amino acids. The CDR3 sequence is CASSYVRAPLSTEAFF. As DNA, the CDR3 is TGTGCCAGCAGTTACGTCAGGGCTCCTTTGAGCACTGAAGCTTTCTTT.

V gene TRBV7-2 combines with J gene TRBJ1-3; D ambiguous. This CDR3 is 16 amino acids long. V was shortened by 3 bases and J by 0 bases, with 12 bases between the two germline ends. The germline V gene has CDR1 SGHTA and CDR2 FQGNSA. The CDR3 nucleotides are TGTGCCAGCAGCTTGGCCGGACTGACCTCTGGAAACACCATATATTTT. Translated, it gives CASSLAGLTSGNTIYF.

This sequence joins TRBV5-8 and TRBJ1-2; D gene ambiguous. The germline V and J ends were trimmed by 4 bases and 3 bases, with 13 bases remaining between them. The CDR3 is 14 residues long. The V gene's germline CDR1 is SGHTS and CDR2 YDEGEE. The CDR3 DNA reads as TGTGCCAGCAGCCTGGCGGGGTCGGACTATGGCTACACCTTC. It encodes CASSLAGSDYGYTF.

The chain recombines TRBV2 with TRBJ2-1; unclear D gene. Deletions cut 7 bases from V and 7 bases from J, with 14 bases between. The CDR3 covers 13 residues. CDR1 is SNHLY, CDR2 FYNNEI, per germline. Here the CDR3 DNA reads TGTGCCAGCACCCTGGTCGCAGGAAATGAGCAGTTCTTC. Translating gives CASTLVAGNEQFF. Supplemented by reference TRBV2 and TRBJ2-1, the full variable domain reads EPEVTQTPSHQVTQMGQEVILRCVPISNHLYFYWYRQILGQKVEFLVSFYNNEISEKSEIFDDQFSVERPDGSNFTLKIRSTKLEDSAMYFCASTLVAGNEQFFGPGTRLTVL.

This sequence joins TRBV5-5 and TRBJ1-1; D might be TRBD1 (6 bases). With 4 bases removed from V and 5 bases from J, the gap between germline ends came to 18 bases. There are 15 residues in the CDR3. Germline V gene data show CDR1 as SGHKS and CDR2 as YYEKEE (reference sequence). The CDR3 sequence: CASSPRGGLGTEAFF. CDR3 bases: TGTGCCAGCAGCCCTCGGGGGGGGCTCGGAACTGAAGCTTTCTTT.

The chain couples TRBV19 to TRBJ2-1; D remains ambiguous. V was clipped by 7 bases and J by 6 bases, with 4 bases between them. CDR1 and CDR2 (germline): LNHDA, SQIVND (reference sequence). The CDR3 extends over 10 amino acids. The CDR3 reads CASKGNEQFF. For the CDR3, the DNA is TGTGCCAGTAAGGGCAATGAGCAGTTCTTC.

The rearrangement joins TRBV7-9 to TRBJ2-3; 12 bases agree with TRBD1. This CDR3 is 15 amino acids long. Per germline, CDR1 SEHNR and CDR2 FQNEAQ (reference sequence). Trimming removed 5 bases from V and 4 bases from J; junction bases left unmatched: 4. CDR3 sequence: CASSRGQGAADTQYF. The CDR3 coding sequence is TGTGCCAGCAGCCGGGGACAGGGGGCGGCAGATACGCAGTATTTT.

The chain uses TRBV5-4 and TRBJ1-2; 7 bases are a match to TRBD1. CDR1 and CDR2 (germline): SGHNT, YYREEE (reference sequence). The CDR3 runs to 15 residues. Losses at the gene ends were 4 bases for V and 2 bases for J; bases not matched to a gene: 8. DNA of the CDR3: TGTGCCAGCAGCCCTAACAGGGGTCTAAACTATGGCTACACCTTC. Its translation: CASSPNRGLNYGYTF.

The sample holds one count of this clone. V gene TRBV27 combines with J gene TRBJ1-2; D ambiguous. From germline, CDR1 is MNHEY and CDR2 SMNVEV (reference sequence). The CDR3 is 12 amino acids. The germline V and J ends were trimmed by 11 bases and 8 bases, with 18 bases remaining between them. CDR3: CAPPAETEGYTF. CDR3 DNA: TGTGCCCCCCCGGCGGAAACGGAAGGCTACACCTTC.

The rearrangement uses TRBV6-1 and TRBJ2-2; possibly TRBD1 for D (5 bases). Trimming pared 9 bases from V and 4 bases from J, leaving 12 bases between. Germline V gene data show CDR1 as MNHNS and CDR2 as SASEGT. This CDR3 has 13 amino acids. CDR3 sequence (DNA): TGTGCCAGAAAGACAGAATCCACCGGGGAGCTGTTTTTT. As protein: CARKTESTGELFF.

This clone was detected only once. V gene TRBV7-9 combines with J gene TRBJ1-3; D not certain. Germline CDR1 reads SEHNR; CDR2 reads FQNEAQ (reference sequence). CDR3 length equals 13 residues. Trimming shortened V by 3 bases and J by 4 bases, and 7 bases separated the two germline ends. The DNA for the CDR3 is TGTGCCAGCAGCTTCGATGGGGGAAACACCATATATTTT. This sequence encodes CASSFDGGNTIYF.

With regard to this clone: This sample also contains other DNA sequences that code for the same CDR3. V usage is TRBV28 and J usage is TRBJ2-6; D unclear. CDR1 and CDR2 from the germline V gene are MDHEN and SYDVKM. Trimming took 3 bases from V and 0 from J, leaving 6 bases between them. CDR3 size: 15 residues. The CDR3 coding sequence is TGTGCCAGCAGTTTCGAACACTCTGGGGCCAACGTCCTGACTTTC. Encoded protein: CASSFEHSGANVLTF.

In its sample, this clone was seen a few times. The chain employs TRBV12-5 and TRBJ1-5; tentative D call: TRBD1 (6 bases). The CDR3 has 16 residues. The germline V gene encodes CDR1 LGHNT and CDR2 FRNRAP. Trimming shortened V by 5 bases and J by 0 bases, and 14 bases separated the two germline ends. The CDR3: CASGGQGTPSNQPQHF. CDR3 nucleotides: TGTGCTAGTGGTGGACAAGGGACACCTAGCAATCAGCCCCAGCATTTT.

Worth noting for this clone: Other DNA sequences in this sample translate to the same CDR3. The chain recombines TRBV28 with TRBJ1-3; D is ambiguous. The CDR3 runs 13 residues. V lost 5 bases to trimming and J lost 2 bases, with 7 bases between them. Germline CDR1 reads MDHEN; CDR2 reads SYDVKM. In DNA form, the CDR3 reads TGTGCCAGCAGTCCTCCCACTGGAAACACCATATATTTT. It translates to CASSPPTGNTIYF.

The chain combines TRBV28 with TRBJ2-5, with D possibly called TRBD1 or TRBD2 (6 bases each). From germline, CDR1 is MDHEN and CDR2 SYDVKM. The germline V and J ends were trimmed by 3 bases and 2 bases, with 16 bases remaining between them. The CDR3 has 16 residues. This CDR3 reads CASSFRGRKRQETQYF. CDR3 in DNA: TGTGCCAGCAGTTTCCGGGGGCGGAAGAGGCAAGAGACCCAGTACTTC. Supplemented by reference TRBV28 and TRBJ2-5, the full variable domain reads DVKVTQSSRYLVKRTGEKVFLECVQDMDHENMFWYRQDPGLGLRLIYFSYDVKMKEKGDIPEGYSVSREKKERFSLILESASTNQTSMYLCASSFRGRKRQETQYFGPGTRLLVL.

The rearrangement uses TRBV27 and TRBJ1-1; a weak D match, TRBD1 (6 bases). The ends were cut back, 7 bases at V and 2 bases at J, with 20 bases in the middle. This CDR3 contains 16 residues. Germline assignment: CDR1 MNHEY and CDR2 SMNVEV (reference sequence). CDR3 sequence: CASTRLGRQANTEAFF. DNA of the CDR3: TGTGCCAGCACTCGCCTGGGGCGACAGGCTAACACTGAAGCTTTCTTT.

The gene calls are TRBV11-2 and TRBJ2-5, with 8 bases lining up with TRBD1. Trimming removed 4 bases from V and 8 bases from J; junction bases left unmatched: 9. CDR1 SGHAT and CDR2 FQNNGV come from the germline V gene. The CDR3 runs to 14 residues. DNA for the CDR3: TGTGCCAGCAGCTCTACAGGACAGGGAAGCACCCAGTACTTC. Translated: CASSSTGQGSTQYF.

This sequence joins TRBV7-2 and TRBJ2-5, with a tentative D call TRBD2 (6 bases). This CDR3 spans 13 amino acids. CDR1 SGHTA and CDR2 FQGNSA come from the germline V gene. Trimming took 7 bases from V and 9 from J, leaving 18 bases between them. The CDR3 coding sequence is TGTGCCAGCACGCCCTATATGGAGGGTGCCCAGTACTTC. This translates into CASTPYMEGAQYF.

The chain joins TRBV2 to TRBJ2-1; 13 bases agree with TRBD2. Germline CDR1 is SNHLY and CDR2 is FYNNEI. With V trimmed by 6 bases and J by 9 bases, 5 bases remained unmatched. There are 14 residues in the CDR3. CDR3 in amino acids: CASRGTSGAGEQFF. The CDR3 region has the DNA TGTGCCAGCAGGGGGACTAGCGGGGCGGGTGAGCAGTTCTTC.

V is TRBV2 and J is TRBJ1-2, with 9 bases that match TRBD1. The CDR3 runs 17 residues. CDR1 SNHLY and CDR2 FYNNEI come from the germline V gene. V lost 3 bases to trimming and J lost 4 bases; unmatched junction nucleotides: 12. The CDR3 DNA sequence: TGTGCCAGCAGTGACCGCGTGGACAGGGGAGTAGTCTATGGCTACACCTTC. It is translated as CASSDRVDRGVVYGYTF.

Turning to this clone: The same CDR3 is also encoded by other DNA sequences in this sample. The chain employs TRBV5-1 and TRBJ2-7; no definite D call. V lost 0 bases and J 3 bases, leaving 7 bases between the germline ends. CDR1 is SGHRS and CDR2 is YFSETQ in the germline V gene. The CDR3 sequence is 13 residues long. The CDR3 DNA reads TGCGCCAGCAGCTTGGAACCATTCTACGAGCAGTACTTC. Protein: CASSLEPFYEQYF.

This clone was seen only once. The CDR3 sequence: CASSFRASLPHTQYF. In nucleotides, the CDR3 is TGTGCCAGCAGCTTTCGGGCTAGCCTCCCACATACGCAGTATTTT. The chain carries TRBV7-9 and TRBJ2-3; TRBD2 might be the D (5 bases). Germline CDR1 reads SEHNR; CDR2 reads FQNEAQ (reference sequence). Trimming shortened V by 3 bases and J by 7 bases, and 17 bases separated the two germline ends. This CDR3 region has 15 residues.

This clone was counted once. This CDR3 is CASSLNGPLLGNQPQHF. As DNA, the CDR3 is TGTGCCAGCAGCCTCAACGGCCCCTTGCTTGGGAATCAGCCCCAGCATTTT. The genes are TRBV7-2 and TRBJ1-5; D gene uncertain. Between the trimmed V and J ends, which lost 5 bases and 4 bases, there was a span of 21 bases. This CDR3 comprises 17 residues. CDR1 and CDR2 from the germline V gene are SGHTA and FQGNSA.

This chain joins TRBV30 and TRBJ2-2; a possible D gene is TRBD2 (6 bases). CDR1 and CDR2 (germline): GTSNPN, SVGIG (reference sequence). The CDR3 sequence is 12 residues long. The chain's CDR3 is CAWDFNTGELFF. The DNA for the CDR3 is TGTGCGTGGGACTTTAACACCGGGGAGCTGTTTTTT.

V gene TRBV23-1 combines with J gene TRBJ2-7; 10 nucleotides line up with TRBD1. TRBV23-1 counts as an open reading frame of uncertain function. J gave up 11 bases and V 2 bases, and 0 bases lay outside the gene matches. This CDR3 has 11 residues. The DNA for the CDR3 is TGCGCCAGCAGTCAAGGACAGGGGGAGTACTTC. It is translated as CASSQGQGEYF.

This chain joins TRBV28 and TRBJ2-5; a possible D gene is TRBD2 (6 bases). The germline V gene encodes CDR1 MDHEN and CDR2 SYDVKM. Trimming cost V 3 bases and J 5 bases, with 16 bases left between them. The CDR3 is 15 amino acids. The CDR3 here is CASSFPGAAGETQYF. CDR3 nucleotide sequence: TGTGCCAGCAGTTTCCCCGGGGCCGCGGGGGAGACCCAGTACTTC.